This T cell receptor beta chain was found in a study of blood T cell repertoires in COVID-19 (dated by TCRdb to about 2020). About the study as a whole: Samples from collaborators originated in the United States, Italy and Spain and spanned both the acute and convalescent phases of COVID-19. The prospective study material was composed of cDNA or gDNA derived from T cells, B-cell-depleted T cells, or PBMCs. Subjects who had been exposed to COVID-19, were actively infected with it, or had recovered from it provided the deeply sampled blood TCRbeta repertoires that made up the dataset. The repertoires were released in a freely available public database meant as a resource for research on the immune response to SARS-CoV-2. The samples were drawn from two sources: the first 160 participants of the ongoing ImmuneRACE study, and about 1,300 subjects contributed by 6 global collaborators. Nearly every sample came with metadata listing a de-identified subject ID, COVID-19 status, age in years and sex. Where available, HLA class I and class II types were obtained from metadata supplied by the sample provider rather than from assay-based typing.

With respect to this clone: The clone's antigen remains unknown. No base-level quality is on record; no much larger clone is a single base apart.

The immunoSEQ Assay, a bias-controlled multiplex PCR, was used to amplify TCRbeta CDR3 regions from genomic DNA. Per the original workflow: Nucleated cell counts per sample were estimated from amplification of reference gene primers within the assay. To quantify the absolute abundance of each unique TCRbeta CDR3 rearrangement, sequence reads were collapsed and filtered. Productive Simpson clonality was computed per sample as the square root of Simpson's diversity index over productive rearrangements. TCRdb obtained this table from immuneACCESS and retained in-frame rearrangements with V and J assigned. These tables miss some clones; where compared with another copy, unresolved V genes account for less than half of the shortfall, and the remainder is unexplained. For V, J and clone size, that table is used; D and trimming come from the DNA. The sample table shows more than 95,000 clones, and roughly 80% are seen once. Around 5.9% of the sample is in the top ten clones.

The paper's findings and limits, for the study overall: Clinical and demographic metadata were provided uncurated, with the amount varying by source and participant.

Counted from cysteine to phenylalanine, this CDR3 has 17 amino acids. Of all the DNA, just the CDR3 is kept, 51 bases in frame from base 1. Collaborating institutions collected whole blood in K2EDTA tubes following their own protocols. For TCRbeta analysis, collaborators shipped samples as frozen whole blood, isolated PBMCs, or DNA extracted from either of those sample types. Rearrangement joined TRBV21-1 to TRBJ2-5; the table calls TRBD1, which could not be checked here. TRBV21-1 is a documented pseudogene. The receptor comes from a man between 65 and 85 years old with acute or convalescent COVID-19. Sequencing input: peripheral blood. The CDR3 protein is CASSKALRRVKQETQYF. The DNA is TGTGCCAGCAGCAAAGCGCTTCGCAGGGTGAAACAAGAGACCCAGTACTTC.